This T cell receptor (beta chain) was sequenced during a study of cytomegalovirus exposure and HLA in healthy donors. On the study more broadly: Around 77 million unique TCRs from HLA-typed donors made up an early data release. Notes on the study in general: Reports state that TCR beta sequences accurately predicted most subjects' HLA-A and HLA-B alleles.

60 Vbeta and 13 Jbeta primers were used in PCR. Sequencing was performed with immunoSEQ multiplex PCR; in TCRdb, only in-frame clones are kept and a portion is missing. The listing contains approximately 30,000 clones. This clone is labeled medium-sized (0.01 to 0.1%) based on frequency. Antigen unknown. This CDR3 has 15 amino acids. Germline V lookup: CDR1 SEHNR, CDR2 FQNEAQ (reference sequence). The V end was cut by 2 bases, the J end by 10 bases, with 18 bases between. The sequence was collected from a woman aged 40 to 55 in good health and CMV-seropositive. The genes are TRBV7-9 and TRBJ2-1; D possibly corresponds to TRBD2 (7 bases). The sequenced material came from PBMCs. The CDR3 is CASSLSLAEGGEQFF. The CDR3 DNA sequence: TGTGCCAGCAGCTTAAGCCTAGCGGAGGGGGGGGAGCAGTTCTTC.